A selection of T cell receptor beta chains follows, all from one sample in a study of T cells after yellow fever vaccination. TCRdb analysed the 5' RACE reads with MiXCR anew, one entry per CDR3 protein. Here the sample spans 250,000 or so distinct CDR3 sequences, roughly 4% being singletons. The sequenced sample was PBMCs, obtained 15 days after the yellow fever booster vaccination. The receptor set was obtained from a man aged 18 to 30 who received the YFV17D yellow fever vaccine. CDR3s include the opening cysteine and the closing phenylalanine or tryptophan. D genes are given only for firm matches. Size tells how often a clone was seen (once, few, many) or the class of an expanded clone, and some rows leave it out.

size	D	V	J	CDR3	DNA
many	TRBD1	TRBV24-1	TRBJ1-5	CATWSGRGLKPQHF	TGTGCCACCTGGTCGGGCAGGGGGCTTAAGCCCCAGCATTTT
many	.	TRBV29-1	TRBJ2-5	CSGNSKETQYF	TGCAGCGGGAATTCGAAAGAGACCCAGTACTTC
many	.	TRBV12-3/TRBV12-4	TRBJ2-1	CASSHRDRGHEQFF	TGTGCCAGCAGCCACCGGGACCGCGGGCATGAGCAGTTCTTC
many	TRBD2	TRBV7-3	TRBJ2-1	CASSPLAGGLNEQFF	TGTGCCAGCAGCCCCCTGGCGGGGGGGCTGAATGAGCAGTTCTTC
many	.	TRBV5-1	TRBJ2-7	CASSPRDTLYEQYF	TGCGCCAGCAGCCCGCGGGACACCCTCTACGAGCAGTACTTC
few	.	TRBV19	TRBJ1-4	CASSANPGQPNRKLFF	TGTGCCAGTAGTGCCAATCCGGGACAACCCAATCGGAAACTGTTTTTT
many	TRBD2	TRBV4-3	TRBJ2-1	CASSLSSGGVSEQFF	TGCGCCAGCAGCCTCTCTAGCGGGGGGGTAAGTGAGCAGTTCTTC
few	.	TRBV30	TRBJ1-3	CAWTRVPGNTIYF	TGTGCCTGGACGAGGGTGCCCGGAAACACCATATATTTT
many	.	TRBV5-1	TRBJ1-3	CASSLDRGAGNTIYF	TGCGCCAGCAGCCTCGATCGGGGAGCTGGAAACACCATATATTTT
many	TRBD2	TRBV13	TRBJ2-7	CASSLGGDYYEQYF	TGTGCCAGCAGCTTAGGCGGGGACTACTACGAGCAGTACTTC
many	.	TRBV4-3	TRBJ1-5	CASSQGFNKDQPQHF	TGCGCCAGCAGCCAAGGCTTTAACAAAGATCAGCCCCAGCATTTT
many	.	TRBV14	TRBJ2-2	CASSQGWTPGELFF	TGTGCCAGCAGCCAAGGGTGGACACCCGGGGAGCTGTTTTTT
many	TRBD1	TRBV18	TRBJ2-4	CASSGWDSENIQYF	TGTGCCAGCTCCGGGTGGGACAGTGAAAACATTCAGTACTTC
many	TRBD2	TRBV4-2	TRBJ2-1	CASSLASGGPESSYNEQFF	TGTGCCAGCAGCCTGGCTAGCGGGGGTCCCGAGAGCTCCTACAATGAGCAGTTCTTC
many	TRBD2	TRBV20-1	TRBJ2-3	CSLAGSTDTQYF	TGCAGCCTAGCGGGGTCCACAGATACGCAGTATTTT
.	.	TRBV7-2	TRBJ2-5	CASSLGPRTGETQYF	TGTGCCAGCAGCTTAGGTCCCCGGACGGGGGAGACCCAGTACTTC
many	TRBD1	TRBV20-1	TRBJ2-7	CSARDHRQGTYEQYF	TGCAGTGCTAGAGACCACCGACAGGGGACCTACGAGCAGTACTTC
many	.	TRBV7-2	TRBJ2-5	CASSPWGIRGETQYF	TGTGCCAGCAGCCCCTGGGGTATCAGGGGAGAGACCCAGTACTTC
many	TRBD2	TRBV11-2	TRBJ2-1	CASSLPSGGRFNEQFF	TGTGCCAGCAGCTTACCCTCCGGGGGGAGGTTTAATGAGCAGTTCTTC
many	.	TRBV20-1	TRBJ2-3	CSARGVGRTDTQYF	TGCAGTGCTAGAGGTGTGGGGCGCACAGATACGCAGTATTTT
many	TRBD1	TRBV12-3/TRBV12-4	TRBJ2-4	CASSRGQGNCIQYF	TGTGCCAGCAGTCGGGGACAGGGTAATTGCATTCAGTACTTC
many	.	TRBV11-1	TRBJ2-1	CASSLSGGINEQFF	TGTGCCAGCAGCTTAAGTGGGGGGATCAACGAGCAGTTCTTC
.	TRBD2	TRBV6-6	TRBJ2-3	CASSRTPGTSGGGNTDTQYF	TGTGCCAGCAGTAGAACCCCAGGGACTAGCGGGGGGGGAAACACAGATACGCAGTATTTT
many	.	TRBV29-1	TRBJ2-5	CSVDRFLETQYF	TGCAGCGTTGATAGGTTTTTGGAGACCCAGTACTTC
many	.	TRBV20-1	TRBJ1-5	CSARDLLGSYSGSNQPQHF	TGCAGTGCTAGAGATTTACTTGGCAGCTACTCGGGTAGCAATCAGCCCCAGCATTTT
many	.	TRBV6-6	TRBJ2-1	CASSLAGTDYNEQFF	TGTGCCAGCTCTCTTGCCGGGACCGACTACAATGAGCAGTTCTTC
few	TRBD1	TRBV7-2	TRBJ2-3	CASSHIDRAGTDTQYF	TGTGCCAGCAGCCATATAGACAGGGCTGGCACAGATACGCAGTATTTT
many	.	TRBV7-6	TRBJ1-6	CASSLKSQGLRSYNSPLHF	TGTGCCAGCAGCTTAAAGTCGCAGGGGCTGAGGTCCTATAATTCACCCCTCCACTTT
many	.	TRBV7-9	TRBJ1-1	CASSEHGGDTEAFF	TGTGCCAGCAGCGAGCACGGAGGGGACACTGAAGCTTTCTTT
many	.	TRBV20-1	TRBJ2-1	CSATPDSSYNEQFF	TGCAGTGCGACCCCGGACAGCTCCTACAATGAGCAGTTCTTC
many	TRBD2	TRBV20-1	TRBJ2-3	CSKRGVSTDTQYF	TGCAGTAAGCGGGGGGTTAGCACAGATACGCAGTATTTT
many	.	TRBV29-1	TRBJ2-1	CSVAPRFNNEQFF	TGCAGCGTTGCTCCGCGATTCAACAATGAGCAGTTCTTC
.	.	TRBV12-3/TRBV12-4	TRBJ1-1	CASSLGQYTEDFF	TGTGCCAGCAGTTTAGGGCAGTACACTGAAGATTTCTTT
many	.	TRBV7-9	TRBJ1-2	CASSFMGGEYGYTF	TGTGCCAGCAGCTTCATGGGGGGAGAGTATGGCTACACCTTC
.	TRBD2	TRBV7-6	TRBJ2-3	CASSSYSRGSTDTQYF	TGTGCCAGCAGCTCCTATTCGCGGGGGAGCACAGATACGCAGTATTTT
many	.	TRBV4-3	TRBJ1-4	CASSQDTTNEKLFF	TGCGCCAGCAGCCAAGACACAACTAATGAAAAACTGTTTTTT
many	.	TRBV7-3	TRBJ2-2	CASTRSSNTGELFF	TGTGCCAGCACCCGAAGCTCGAACACCGGGGAGCTGTTTTTT
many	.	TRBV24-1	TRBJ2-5	CATSEGGVGTEETQYF	TGTGCCACCAGTGAAGGAGGGGTCGGGACTGAGGAGACCCAGTACTTC
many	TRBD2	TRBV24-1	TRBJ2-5	CATSDMSGVRETQYF	TGTGCCACCAGTGATATGAGCGGGGTGAGAGAGACCCAGTACTTC
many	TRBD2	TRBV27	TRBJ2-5	CARSSGGAGLLETQYF	TGTGCCCGCTCTAGCGGGGGGGCCGGTTTGTTAGAGACCCAGTACTTC
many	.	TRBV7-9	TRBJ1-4	CASSFGWATNEKLFF	TGTGCCAGCAGCTTCGGATGGGCAACTAATGAAAAACTGTTTTTT
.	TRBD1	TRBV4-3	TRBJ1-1	CACSPTGGSTEAFF	TGCGCCTGCAGCCCAACAGGGGGAAGCACTGAAGCTTTCTTT
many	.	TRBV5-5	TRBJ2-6	CASSRVVWGGANVLTF	TGTGCCAGCAGCAGGGTGGTGTGGGGTGGGGCCAACGTCCTGACTTTC
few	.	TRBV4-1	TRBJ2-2	CASSVRGTGELFF	TGCGCCAGCAGCGTCAGGGGTACCGGGGAGCTGTTTTTT
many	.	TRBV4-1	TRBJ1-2	CASSQEGAYGYTF	TGCGCCAGCAGCCAGGAGGGCGCCTATGGCTACACCTTC